This entry is about one T cell receptor (beta chain). These data are taken from a study of CD8+CD57+ T cells in acquired aplastic anemia. Genomic DNA, serving as template, underwent TCR beta VDJ and CDR3 profiling. TCRdb reprocessed the reads via MiXCR and lists one record per CDR3 protein. The data hold 150,000 to 200,000 distinct CDR3 sequences, with around three fifths observed a single time. V dropped 8 bases and J dropped 5; count of bases not matched to a gene: 3. Germline-derived CDR1 and CDR2 are MGHDK and SYGVNS. The CDR3 has 12 amino acids. The sequenced sample was sorted CD4+, CD8+, or CD8+CD57+ T cells (not recorded which) from PBMCs. The sequence was collected from a human donor with severe aplastic anemia or a healthy control (not recorded which). V usage is TRBV25-1 and J usage is TRBJ1-2, with 9 nucleotides matching TRBD1. The chain's CDR3 is CASVGTGYGYTF. The CDR3 nucleotides read TGTGCCAGCGTCGGGACAGGGTATGGCTACACCTTC.